These T cell receptor beta chains were read from a single sample in a study of tumour-infiltrating T cells in Burkitt lymphoma. Clones were read by immunoSEQ multiplex PCR, and TCRdb kept only the in-frame ones, dropping some. The sample includes around 45,000 clones, less than 40% of them seen just once. Sequencing was done on a sample of tumor tissue. The receptors shown here come from a human donor with Burkitt lymphoma. Both conserved end residues are part of each CDR3. The D gene is left open where the match is weak. Some rows mark clone size as missing; the rest say once, few, many or name a class of expanded clone.

J | size | V | D | CDR3 | DNA
TRBJ2-6 | few | TRBV5-4 | . | CASSLVLGPLSSGANVLTF | TGTGCCAGCAGCTTGGTTTTGGGGCCACTCAGCTCTGGGGCCAACGTCCTGACTTTC
TRBJ2-7 | . | TRBV11-2 | TRBD2 | CASSSRSAGGIGEQYF | TGTGCCAGCAGCTCCAGGTCGGCGGGGGGAATTGGCGAGCAGTACTTC
TRBJ1-1 | few | TRBV11-3 | . | CASSLEGVGEAFF | TGTGCCAGCAGCTTGGAAGGTGTCGGTGAAGCTTTCTTT
TRBJ1-1 | . | TRBV6-1 | . | CATQRMNTEAFF | TGTGCCACCCAAAGGATGAACACTGAAGCTTTCTTT
TRBJ2-5 | few | TRBV7-2 | . | CASSWLTGRQETQYF | TGTGCCAGCAGCTGGCTCACGGGTCGGCAAGAGACCCAGTACTTC
TRBJ2-5 | . | TRBV6-1 | . | CASSDDLQETQYF | TGTGCCAGCAGTGACGACCTCCAAGAGACCCAGTACTTC
TRBJ2-5 | . | TRBV27 | TRBD2 | CASSRLAGGSQETQYF | TGTGCCAGCAGTAGACTAGCGGGGGGTTCGCAAGAGACCCAGTACTTC
TRBJ2-2 | . | TRBV4-1 | . | CASSQDPRAGELFF | TGCGCCAGCAGCCAAGACCCCCGCGCCGGGGAGCTGTTTTTT
TRBJ1-1 | . | TRBV25-1 | . | CASSAWGLSEAFF | TGTGCCAGCAGTGCTTGGGGACTGTCTGAAGCTTTCTTT
TRBJ1-1 | . | TRBV10-1 | . | CASPLPHSEAFF | TGCGCCAGTCCTCTGCCCCACTCAGAAGCTTTCTTT
TRBJ1-1 | few | TRBV30 | TRBD1 | CAWGQGSEAFF | TGTGCCTGGGGACAGGGATCTGAAGCTTTCTTT
TRBJ1-1 | . | TRBV19 | . | CASSVRAEPVGEAFF | TGTGCCAGTAGTGTCCGAGCGGAACCGGTAGGCGAAGCTTTCTTT
TRBJ1-2 | few | TRBV5-1 | . | CASSLSQGGSYGYTF | TGCGCCAGCAGCTTGTCGCAGGGCGGGAGCTATGGCTACACCTTC
TRBJ2-3 | . | TRBV19 | TRBD1 | CASSPDRGLDTQYF | TGTGCCAGTAGTCCGGACAGGGGGTTAGATACGCAGTATTTT
TRBJ1-6 | few | TRBV5-1 | . | CASSSSSWDSPLHF | TGCGCCAGCAGCTCAAGCAGTTGGGATTCACCCCTCCACTTT
TRBJ2-7 | few | TRBV19 | TRBD1 | CASSPGTGYEQYF | TGTGCCAGTAGCCCCGGGACAGGCTACGAGCAGTACTTC
TRBJ2-7 | . | TRBV1 | . | CTSGPTGERGGPYEQYF | TGCACCAGCGGCCCCACCGGTGAGCGGGGGGGCCCCTACGAGCAGTACTTC
TRBJ2-7 | few | TRBV4-1 | TRBD1 | CASSQGHGTGIPDEQYF | TGCGCCAGCAGCCAAGGTCATGGGACAGGGATCCCTGACGAGCAGTACTTC
TRBJ2-5 | . | TRBV28 | . | CALGTHSQETQYF | TGTGCCCTGGGGACACATAGCCAAGAGACCCAGTACTTC
TRBJ1-6 | few | TRBV25-1 | . | CASSVSGRGYSPLHF | TGTGCCAGCAGTGTATCTGGGCGAGGGTATTCACCCCTCCACTTT
TRBJ1-6 | . | TRBV9 | . | CASSEQVNSPLHF | TGTGCCAGCAGTGAACAGGTTAATTCACCCCTCCACTTT
TRBJ1-3 | . | TRBV4-1 | . | CASSHRAQETGNTIYF | TGCGCCAGCAGCCATCGGGCCCAAGAGACGGGAAACACCATATATTTT
TRBJ1-5 | . | TRBV18 | . | CASSPQLDQPQHF | TGTGCCAGCTCACCACAGCTGGATCAGCCCCAGCATTTT
TRBJ2-1 | few | TRBV7-3 | . | CASSPGTSGDEQFF | TGTGCCAGCAGCCCCGGGACTTCCGGCGATGAGCAGTTCTTC
TRBJ1-1 | . | TRBV7-2 | . | CASSLVGAVAEAFF | TGTGCCAGCAGCTTAGTGGGGGCCGTCGCTGAAGCTTTCTTT
TRBJ1-5 | . | TRBV2 | . | CASSLRGLGQPQHF | TGTGCCAGCAGCTTAAGGGGGTTAGGTCAGCCCCAGCATTTT
TRBJ1-1 | . | TRBV28 | . | CASSEPGSRHTEAFF | TGTGCCAGCAGCGAGCCGGGCAGTAGACACACTGAAGCTTTCTTT
TRBJ2-2 | few | TRBV5-1 | . | CASSLAGPATGELFF | TGCGCCAGCAGCTTGGCAGGGCCTGCCACCGGGGAGCTGTTTTTT
TRBJ1-5 | . | TRBV18 | TRBD1 | CASSPLGQGNQPQHF | TGTGCCAGCTCACCGCTTGGACAGGGGAATCAGCCCCAGCATTTT
TRBJ2-4 | few | TRBV4-3 | TRBD1 | CASSHTGVKNIQYF | TGCGCCAGCAGCCACACAGGGGTCAAAAACATTCAGTACTTC
TRBJ2-5 | . | TRBV7-9 | TRBD2 | CASGDSSGGGETQYF | TGTGCCAGCGGCGACAGTAGCGGGGGGGGAGAGACCCAGTACTTC
TRBJ1-3 | many | TRBV5-1 | . | CASSLAGGRGNTIYF | TGCGCCAGCAGCTTGGCCGGAGGGCGCGGAAACACCATATATTTT
TRBJ1-1 | . | TRBV6-5 | . | CASSYSNRGGTEAFF | TGTGCCAGCAGTTACTCGAATAGGGGGGGCACTGAAGCTTTCTTT
TRBJ2-6 | . | TRBV5-1 | . | CASSLGQEHSGANVLTF | TGCGCCAGCAGCTTGGGACAGGAACACTCTGGGGCCAACGTCCTGACTTTC
TRBJ2-1 | . | TRBV11-2 | . | CASSSPLEDEQFF | TGTGCCAGCAGCTCGCCACTAGAAGATGAGCAGTTCTTC
TRBJ2-5 | . | TRBV2 | . | CASRVAFLRTQYF | TGTGCCAGCAGAGTTGCCTTCCTTCGGACCCAGTACTTC
TRBJ2-2 | . | TRBV7-2 | . | CASSRSGVFSGELFF | TGTGCCAGCAGCCGAAGTGGGGTTTTTTCCGGGGAGCTGTTTTTT
TRBJ2-2 | . | TRBV6-5 | . | CASLKPEAGELFF | TGTGCCAGCCTAAAACCGGAGGCCGGGGAGCTGTTTTTT
TRBJ2-2 | few | TRBV21-1 | . | CASSPQSGRGNTGELFF | TGTGCCAGCAGCCCCCAAAGTGGCAGGGGTAACACCGGGGAGCTGTTTTTT
TRBJ2-3 | few | TRBV4-2 | TRBD2 | CASSQDLLGGSTDTQYF | TGTGCCAGCAGCCAAGATCTTCTGGGGGGGAGCACAGATACGCAGTATTTT
TRBJ2-3 | . | TRBV5-1 | . | CASSRTPGTDTQYF | TGCGCCAGCAGCCGGACTCCGGGCACAGATACGCAGTATTTT
TRBJ1-1 | . | TRBV10-3 | . | CAIRGAQSTEAFF | TGTGCCATCAGGGGAGCACAGAGCACTGAAGCTTTCTTT
TRBJ2-1 | . | TRBV4-3 | . | CASSQGRRGGNEQFF | TGCGCCAGCAGCCAAGGGCGAAGGGGAGGAAATGAGCAGTTCTTC
TRBJ1-4 | few | TRBV4-3 | TRBD1 | CASRQQGGEKLFF | TGCGCCAGCCGGCAACAGGGGGGTGAAAAACTGTTTTTT
TRBJ2-5 | . | TRBV7-8 | . | CASSFLTSGKQETQYF | TGTGCCAGCAGCTTTCTAACTTCGGGCAAGCAAGAGACCCAGTACTTC
TRBJ2-7 | . | TRBV7-2 | . | CASSPQGPGYEQYF | TGTGCCAGCAGCCCACAGGGCCCAGGGTACGAGCAGTACTTC
TRBJ1-5 | few | TRBV7-2 | . | CASSLISGGNQPQHF | TGTGCCAGCAGCTTAATCTCAGGGGGCAATCAGCCCCAGCATTTT
TRBJ2-7 | . | TRBV5-5 | . | CASSLGRNLYEQYF | TGTGCCAGCAGCTTGGGTAGAAACCTCTACGAGCAGTACTTC
TRBJ2-7 | . | TRBV4-2 | . | CASSQASPDGAYEQYF | TGTGCCAGCAGCCAAGCCTCCCCAGACGGTGCCTACGAGCAGTACTTC
TRBJ2-5 | few | TRBV4-2 | . | CASSQDTPIETQYF | TGTGCCAGCAGCCAAGATACTCCTATAGAGACCCAGTACTTC
TRBJ1-2 | few | TRBV5-6 | . | CASSLSGEDYGYTF | TGTGCCAGCAGCTTGTCAGGGGAGGACTATGGCTACACCTTC
TRBJ2-6 | few | TRBV5-6 | . | CASTFTVTGANVLTF | TGTGCCAGCACCTTTACAGTAACTGGGGCCAACGTCCTGACTTTC
TRBJ2-3 | few | TRBV6-5 | TRBD2 | CASSYFQRGAHTQYF | TGTGCCAGCAGTTACTTCCAGCGGGGCGCTCATACGCAGTATTTT